Listed below are T cell receptor beta chains from one sample, sequenced in a study of blood T cell repertoires in COVID-19. Assay used: immunoSEQ multiplex PCR; TCRdb lists only in-frame clones, some missing. Of some 60,000 clones listed, about nine tenths are singletons. Sequencing was carried out using peripheral blood. Every receptor here comes from a human donor in a cohort sampled during active COVID-19. Both conserved end residues are part of each CDR3. A D gene is named only where the DNA matches it firmly. Clone size, where shown, is once, few, many, or a class for clones that have expanded.

J,V,D,size,CDR3,DNA
TRBJ2-2,TRBV2,.,.,CASQRSSGNTGELFF,TGTGCCAGCCAGAGGAGTAGTGGAAACACCGGGGAGCTGTTTTTT
TRBJ1-5,TRBV27,TRBD1,.,CASSLAGGAFNQPQHF,TGTGCCAGCAGTTTAGCAGGGGGCGCATTCAATCAGCCCCAGCATTTT
TRBJ2-4,TRBV21-1,.,.,CASSKVKAELAKNIQYF,TGTGCCAGCAGCAAAGTTAAAGCGGAACTAGCCAAAAACATTCAGTACTTC
TRBJ2-2,TRBV12-5,TRBD2,.,CASGLTAGGPIGELFF,TGTGCTAGTGGTTTGACGGCGGGAGGGCCGATCGGGGAGCTGTTTTTT
TRBJ2-7,TRBV28,TRBD1,.,CASSLSGGYEQYF,TGTGCCAGCAGTTTATCAGGGGGCTACGAGCAGTACTTC
TRBJ2-1,TRBV2,TRBD2,.,CASSRGTSGRRINEQFF,TGTGCCAGCAGTAGGGGGACTAGCGGGAGAAGGATCAATGAGCAGTTCTTC
TRBJ2-2,TRBV9,.,.,CASSVPKDRQNTGELFF,TGTGCCAGCAGCGTCCCAAAGGACAGACAGAACACCGGGGAGCTGTTTTTT
TRBJ1-2,TRBV7-9,TRBD1,.,CASSARQGNGYTF,TGTGCCAGCAGCGCGAGACAGGGAAATGGCTACACCTTC
TRBJ2-5,TRBV12-3/TRBV12-4,.,.,CASSPAGETQYF,TGTGCCAGCAGTCCAGCGGGAGAGACCCAGTACTTC
TRBJ2-3,TRBV18,TRBD2,.,CASSPTSGRAPSTDTQYF,TGTGCCAGCTCACCGACAAGCGGGAGGGCCCCGAGCACAGATACGCAGTATTTT
TRBJ2-7,TRBV19,TRBD1,.,CASSMTGTGNEQYF,TGTGCCAGTAGTATGACCGGGACAGGGAACGAGCAGTACTTC
TRBJ1-3,TRBV28,TRBD1,.,CASSLQGAGNTIYF,TGTGCCAGCAGTTTACAGGGGGCTGGAAACACCATATATTTT
TRBJ2-5,TRBV5-1,TRBD1,.,CASSLEGQGVEETQYF,TGCGCCAGCAGCTTGGAGGGACAGGGGGTCGAAGAGACCCAGTACTTC
TRBJ1-2,TRBV6-5,.,.,CASSTHTLWTEDYTF,TGTGCCAGCAGTACTCACACCCTATGGACAGAAGACTACACCTTC
TRBJ2-1,TRBV24-1,.,.,CATKIKTGSYNEQFF,TGTGCCACCAAAATCAAAACGGGCTCCTACAATGAGCAGTTCTTC
TRBJ2-5,TRBV5-1,TRBD1,.,CASSLDDRGEETQYF,TGCGCCAGCAGCTTGGATGACAGGGGGGAAGAGACCCAGTACTTC
TRBJ2-1,TRBV4-1,TRBD1,.,CASSQERDRYNEQFF,TGCGCCAGCAGCCAAGAAAGGGACAGGTACAATGAGCAGTTCTTC
TRBJ2-1,TRBV9,TRBD2,.,CASSVGTGGSRYEQFF,TGTGCCAGCAGCGTAGGTACTGGCGGGAGTAGGTATGAGCAGTTCTTC
TRBJ2-2,TRBV4-3,TRBD2,.,CASSQDSSGSVTGELFF,TGCGCCAGCAGCCAAGATTCTAGCGGGAGTGTCACCGGGGAGCTGTTTTTT
TRBJ1-2,TRBV27,.,.,CASSPRQQGWGYGYTF,TGTGCCAGCAGTCCACGGCAACAGGGTTGGGGATATGGCTACACCTTC
TRBJ1-4,TRBV4-3,.,.,CASSQTSGVGTNEKLFF,TGCGCCAGCAGCCAAACCTCAGGGGTTGGGACTAATGAAAAACTGTTTTTT
TRBJ2-7,TRBV4-1,TRBD1,.,CASSLSGTGSYEQYF,TGCGCCAGCAGCCTCTCCGGGACAGGTTCCTACGAGCAGTACTTC
TRBJ2-3,TRBV19,.,.,CASSVETQVEGTDTQYF,TGTGCCAGTAGCGTCGAGACCCAGGTCGAAGGAACAGATACGCAGTATTTT
TRBJ2-3,TRBV6-5,.,.,CASSYSTGITDTQYF,TGTGCCAGCAGTTACTCGACGGGGATCACAGATACGCAGTATTTT
TRBJ1-4,TRBV27,TRBD1,.,CASSLDRLTNEKLFF,TGTGCCAGCAGTTTGGACAGGTTAACTAATGAAAAACTGTTTTTT
TRBJ2-2,TRBV5-6,TRBD2,.,CASSLPSGLDTGELFF,TGTGCCAGCAGCTTACCTAGCGGGTTGGACACCGGGGAGCTGTTTTTT
TRBJ2-5,TRBV10-3,TRBD2,once,CAISDPLAGVRETQYF,TGTGCCATCAGTGACCCTCTAGCGGGAGTGCGGGAGACCCAGTACTTC
TRBJ1-4,TRBV19,.,.,CASSILTNEKLFF,TGTGCCAGTAGTATACTGACTAATGAAAAACTGTTTTTT
TRBJ1-3,TRBV10-3,.,.,CAISGQGLSGNTIYF,TGTGCCATCAGTGGCCAGGGGTTATCGGGAAACACCATATATTTT
TRBJ1-6,TRBV6-5,.,.,CASSYVDSNTQLHF,TGTGCCAGCAGTTACGTTGACAGCAATACCCAGCTCCACTTT
TRBJ1-1,TRBV5-4,TRBD1,once,CASSLAGQGARAFF,TGTGCCAGCAGCTTGGCGGGACAGGGGGCGCGGGCTTTCTTT
TRBJ1-1,TRBV10-1,.,.,CASSEPPGTEAFF,TGCGCCAGCAGTGAGCCCCCGGGGACTGAAGCTTTCTTT
TRBJ2-1,TRBV7-3,.,.,CASSPSRANEQFF,TGTGCCAGCAGTCCCTCCAGGGCCAATGAGCAGTTCTTC
TRBJ2-3,TRBV10-3,.,.,CAISDKGYRGLDTQYF,TGTGCCATCAGTGATAAAGGTTATAGGGGACTAGATACGCAGTATTTT
TRBJ2-3,TRBV28,TRBD1,once,CASSHLGQGSTDTQYF,TGTGCCAGCAGTCACCTAGGACAGGGTAGCACAGATACGCAGTATTTT
TRBJ2-5,TRBV6-2/TRBV6-3,TRBD1,.,CASSKDRGGRETQYF,TGTGCCAGCAGTAAGGACAGGGGGGGACGGGAGACCCAGTACTTC
TRBJ1-1,TRBV7-2,.,.,CASSLAGGRVTEAFF,TGTGCCAGCAGCTTAGCGGGGGGAAGGGTGACTGAAGCTTTCTTT
TRBJ2-3,TRBV2,TRBD1,.,CASSLEPTGRDTQYF,TGTGCCAGCAGCCTCGAACCGACAGGGCGAGATACGCAGTATTTT
TRBJ2-1,TRBV4-2,.,once,CASSQGNGEGYNEQFF,TGTGCCAGCAGCCAAGGTAACGGCGAGGGTTACAATGAGCAGTTCTTC
TRBJ2-7,TRBV10-3,.,once,CAISEVTGKRSYEQYF,TGTGCCATCAGTGAGGTAACAGGGAAACGGTCCTACGAGCAGTACTTC
TRBJ2-5,TRBV19,.,once,CASSISIGHHQETQYF,TGTGCCAGTAGTATATCGATCGGACACCACCAAGAGACCCAGTACTTC
TRBJ2-7,TRBV7-6,TRBD1,.,CASSLDGTGGREQYF,TGTGCCAGCAGCTTAGACGGGACAGGGGGGAGGGAGCAGTACTTC
TRBJ2-1,TRBV7-2,TRBD2,.,CASTPGLGANEQFF,TGTGCCAGCACCCCGGGACTAGGGGCCAATGAGCAGTTCTTC
TRBJ2-5,TRBV21-1,.,.,CASSKATSGRAEQETQYF,TGTGCCAGCAGCAAAGCAACTAGCGGGAGGGCCGAACAAGAGACCCAGTACTTC
TRBJ1-2,TRBV28,.,.,CASGLQGARDGYTF,TGTGCCAGCGGATTACAAGGGGCTCGTGATGGCTACACCTTC
TRBJ1-3,TRBV7-9,.,few,CASSAYSQELSGNTIYF,TGTGCCAGCAGCGCCTACTCACAGGAACTCTCTGGAAACACCATATATTTT
TRBJ2-3,TRBV7-3,TRBD2,.,CASSLRGLHNTDTQYF,TGTGCCAGCAGCTTAAGGGGACTACACAACACAGATACGCAGTATTTT
TRBJ2-5,TRBV7-2,TRBD1,.,CASSWRQGGETQYF,TGTGCCAGCAGCTGGCGACAGGGGGGAGAGACCCAGTACTTC
TRBJ2-4,TRBV9,.,.,CASSATSGGGAVNIQYF,TGTGCCAGCAGCGCTACATCGGGCGGGGGCGCGGTAAACATTCAGTACTTC
TRBJ2-1,TRBV18,TRBD2,.,CASSPNLAGGGDEQFF,TGTGCCAGCTCACCCAACTTAGCGGGAGGAGGGGATGAGCAGTTCTTC
TRBJ2-7,TRBV3-1/TRBV3-2,TRBD2,few,CASSQGGRVRYEQYF,TGTGCCAGCAGCCAAGGTGGGAGGGTGCGTTACGAGCAGTACTTC
TRBJ2-1,TRBV6-2/TRBV6-3,TRBD2,.,CASSYSELAGAWFF,TGTGCCAGCAGTTACTCGGAACTAGCGGGAGCATGGTTCTTC
TRBJ2-5,TRBV20-1,TRBD2,.,CSASKREGRETQYF,TGCAGTGCTAGTAAGCGGGAGGGCCGGGAGACCCAGTACTTC
TRBJ2-7,TRBV7-9,TRBD1,.,CASSLFSRQGDYEQYF,TGTGCCAGCAGCTTATTCTCACGACAGGGGGACTACGAGCAGTACTTC